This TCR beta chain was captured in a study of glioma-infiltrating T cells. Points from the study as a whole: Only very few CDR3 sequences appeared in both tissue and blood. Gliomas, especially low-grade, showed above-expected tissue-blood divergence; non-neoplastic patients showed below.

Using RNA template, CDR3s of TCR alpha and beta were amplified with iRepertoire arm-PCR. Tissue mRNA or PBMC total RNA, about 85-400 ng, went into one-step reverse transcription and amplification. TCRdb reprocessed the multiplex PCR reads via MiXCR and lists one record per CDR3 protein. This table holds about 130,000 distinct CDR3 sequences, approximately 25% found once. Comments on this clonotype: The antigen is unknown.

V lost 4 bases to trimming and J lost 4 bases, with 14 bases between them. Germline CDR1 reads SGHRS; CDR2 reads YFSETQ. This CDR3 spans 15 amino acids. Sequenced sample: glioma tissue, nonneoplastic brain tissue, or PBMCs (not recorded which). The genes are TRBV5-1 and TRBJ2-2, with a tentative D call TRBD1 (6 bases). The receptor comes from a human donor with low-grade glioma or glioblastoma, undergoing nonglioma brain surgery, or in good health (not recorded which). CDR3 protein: CASSLFDRSTGELFF. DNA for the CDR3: TGCGCCAGCAGCCTTTTCGACAGGTCCACCGGGGAGCTGTTTTTT.